This T cell receptor beta chain came from a study of blood T cell repertoires in COVID-19. Generated by immunoSEQ multiplex PCR, the TCRdb table keeps only in-frame clones and is missing some. The sample yields more than 250,000 clones, around 89% seen once. Germline-derived CDR1 and CDR2 are MGHRA and YSYEKL. J lost 7 bases, V lost 0 bases, and 8 bases had no gene match. This CDR3 is built from 16 residues. The chain is built from TRBV4-1 and TRBJ1-2, with 10 bases lining up with TRBD1. This clonotype originated in a woman aged 40 to 50 with acute COVID-19. The sequenced sample consisted of PBMCs or T cells enriched from blood (not recorded which). CDR3 sequence: CASSQETRQGAGGYTF. The CDR3 coding sequence is TGCGCCAGCAGCCAAGAAACGAGACAGGGGGCGGGTGGCTACACCTTC.